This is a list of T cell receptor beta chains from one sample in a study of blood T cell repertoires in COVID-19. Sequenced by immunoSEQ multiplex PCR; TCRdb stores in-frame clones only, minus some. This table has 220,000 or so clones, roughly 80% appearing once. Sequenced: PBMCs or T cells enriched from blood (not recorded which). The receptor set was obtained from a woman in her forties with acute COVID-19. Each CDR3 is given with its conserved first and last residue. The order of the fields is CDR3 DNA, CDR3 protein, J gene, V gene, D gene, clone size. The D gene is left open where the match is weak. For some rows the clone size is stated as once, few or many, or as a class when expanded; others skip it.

CDR3nt: TGTGCCAGCAGCTTTCCTCCTCTAGCGGTCTACTACAATGAGCAGTTCTTC
CDR3aa: CASSFPPLAVYYNEQFF
j_gene: TRBJ2-1
v_gene: TRBV7-9
d_gene: TRBD2
abundance: .

CDR3nt: TGTGCCTGGAGTTGGCGGCCTGACTCCTACGAGCAGTACTTC
CDR3aa: CAWSWRPDSYEQYF
j_gene: TRBJ2-7
v_gene: TRBV30
d_gene: .
abundance: .

CDR3nt: TGTGCCAGCAAGGGGGCCACCGGGGAGCTGTTTTTT
CDR3aa: CASKGATGELFF
j_gene: TRBJ2-2
v_gene: TRBV6-5
d_gene: TRBD1
abundance: .

CDR3nt: TGCGCCAGCAGCCCCCTAGCGGGGGTCGACGGGGAGCTGTTTTTT
CDR3aa: CASSPLAGVDGELFF
j_gene: TRBJ2-2
v_gene: TRBV5-1
d_gene: TRBD2
abundance: .

CDR3nt: TGTGCCTGGAGTGGTGACAGCCTACAGCCCCAGCATTTT
CDR3aa: CAWSGDSLQPQHF
j_gene: TRBJ1-5
v_gene: TRBV30
d_gene: .
abundance: .

CDR3nt: TGTGTCAGCAGCCCTCAAGTAGCGGGGGACACCGGGGAGCTGTTTTTT
CDR3aa: CVSSPQVAGDTGELFF
j_gene: TRBJ2-2
v_gene: TRBV4-2
d_gene: TRBD2
abundance: .

CDR3nt: TGTGCCAGCAGCTTAGATCTGGGGGCGAATGGCTACACCTTC
CDR3aa: CASSLDLGANGYTF
j_gene: TRBJ1-2
v_gene: TRBV7-9
d_gene: .
abundance: .

CDR3nt: TGTGCCAGCAGCATAAGACATTCCACAGATACGCAGTATTTT
CDR3aa: CASSIRHSTDTQYF
j_gene: TRBJ2-3
v_gene: TRBV5-4
d_gene: .
abundance: .

CDR3nt: TGTGCCAGCAGCGTAGGACAGGGAGGCGGAAACACCATATATTTT
CDR3aa: CASSVGQGGGNTIYF
j_gene: TRBJ1-3
v_gene: TRBV9
d_gene: TRBD1
abundance: .

CDR3nt: TGCGCCAGCAGCCAAGGTGCCGCCGGGACAGGGTATGGCTACACCTTC
CDR3aa: CASSQGAAGTGYGYTF
j_gene: TRBJ1-2
v_gene: TRBV4-1
d_gene: TRBD1
abundance: few

CDR3nt: TGTGCCAGCAGCGTATTCCCTAGCGGGAGCTACGAGCAGTACTTC
CDR3aa: CASSVFPSGSYEQYF
j_gene: TRBJ2-7
v_gene: TRBV9
d_gene: TRBD2
abundance: .

CDR3nt: TGTGCCAGCAGCCTCAGGGGGCACCAGCCCCAGCATTTT
CDR3aa: CASSLRGHQPQHF
j_gene: TRBJ1-5
v_gene: TRBV7-2
d_gene: TRBD1
abundance: few

CDR3nt: TGTGCCAGCAGCTCAGACAGGGGCTCTGGAAACACCATATATTTT
CDR3aa: CASSSDRGSGNTIYF
j_gene: TRBJ1-3
v_gene: TRBV5-4
d_gene: TRBD1
abundance: .

CDR3nt: TGTGCCAGCAGCCAAACAGGGTACACTGAAGCTTTCTTT
CDR3aa: CASSQTGYTEAFF
j_gene: TRBJ1-1
v_gene: TRBV11-1
d_gene: .
abundance: .

CDR3nt: TGTGCCAGCAGCTTTGGACTGAGCTCTGGAAACACCATATATTTT
CDR3aa: CASSFGLSSGNTIYF
j_gene: TRBJ1-3
v_gene: TRBV7-2
d_gene: .
abundance: .

CDR3nt: TGCGCCAGCAGCCAAGTACTACCCTCAATGAGGCAGTTCTTC
CDR3aa: CASSQVLPSMRQFF
j_gene: TRBJ2-1
v_gene: TRBV4-1
d_gene: .
abundance: .

CDR3nt: TGTGCCAGCACCCCGGACAGGGACGAGCAGTACTTC
CDR3aa: CASTPDRDEQYF
j_gene: TRBJ2-7
v_gene: TRBV12-3/TRBV12-4
d_gene: TRBD1
abundance: once

CDR3nt: TGCGCCAGCAGCTTGGCCAGGGGGCATAATTCACCCCTCCACTTT
CDR3aa: CASSLARGHNSPLHF
j_gene: TRBJ1-6
v_gene: TRBV5-1
d_gene: TRBD1
abundance: .

CDR3nt: TGTGCCAGCAGCTTGTTACAGGGGGTCCAGCCCCAGCATTTT
CDR3aa: CASSLLQGVQPQHF
j_gene: TRBJ1-5
v_gene: TRBV5-6
d_gene: TRBD1
abundance: .

CDR3nt: TGTGCCAGCAGCGTAACAGGGGGCATGAGGGAGCAGTACTTC
CDR3aa: CASSVTGGMREQYF
j_gene: TRBJ2-7
v_gene: TRBV9
d_gene: TRBD1
abundance: .

CDR3nt: TGTGCCAGCTCACCCTCGGGATCAGATACGCAGTATTTT
CDR3aa: CASSPSGSDTQYF
j_gene: TRBJ2-3
v_gene: TRBV18
d_gene: .
abundance: .

CDR3nt: TGTGCCAGTAGTATCGGGAGGAGCTCCTACAATGAGCAGTTCTTC
CDR3aa: CASSIGRSSYNEQFF
j_gene: TRBJ2-1
v_gene: TRBV19
d_gene: TRBD2
abundance: .

CDR3nt: TGCGCCAGCAGCCAAGATCGGGGGACTGAAGCTTTCTTT
CDR3aa: CASSQDRGTEAFF
j_gene: TRBJ1-1
v_gene: TRBV4-3
d_gene: .
abundance: .

CDR3nt: TGTGCCACCGGGCAGGGGGCGGCCTACGAGCAGTACTTC
CDR3aa: CATGQGAAYEQYF
j_gene: TRBJ2-7
v_gene: TRBV24-1
d_gene: TRBD1
abundance: .

CDR3nt: TGCAGCGTTACCGGGACACGCTCCTACGAGCAGTACTTC
CDR3aa: CSVTGTRSYEQYF
j_gene: TRBJ2-7
v_gene: TRBV29-1
d_gene: .
abundance: .

CDR3nt: TGTGCCACCATACTACGGGACACTTACGTTGAAGCTTTCTTT
CDR3aa: CATILRDTYVEAFF
j_gene: TRBJ1-1
v_gene: TRBV2
d_gene: .
abundance: .

CDR3nt: TGTGCCTGGAGTTACAGGGGTACCCCCTATGGCTACACCTTC
CDR3aa: CAWSYRGTPYGYTF
j_gene: TRBJ1-2
v_gene: TRBV30
d_gene: TRBD1
abundance: few

CDR3nt: TGTGCCAGCAGCGTAACAGAGATGAACACTGAAGCTTTCTTT
CDR3aa: CASSVTEMNTEAFF
j_gene: TRBJ1-1
v_gene: TRBV9
d_gene: .
abundance: .

CDR3nt: TGTGCCAGCAGGCTCGACAAGTTTGGTGGCTACACCTTC
CDR3aa: CASRLDKFGGYTF
j_gene: TRBJ1-2
v_gene: TRBV28
d_gene: .
abundance: .

CDR3nt: TGTGCCAGCAGTTTCGTCCAGGGGGCCTCTGAAGCTTTCTTT
CDR3aa: CASSFVQGASEAFF
j_gene: TRBJ1-1
v_gene: TRBV28
d_gene: TRBD1
abundance: .

CDR3nt: TGTGCCAGCAGTTTAACGTTCGGGGGATCTAATGAAAAACTGTTTTTT
CDR3aa: CASSLTFGGSNEKLFF
j_gene: TRBJ1-4
v_gene: TRBV28
d_gene: .
abundance: .

CDR3nt: TGCGCCAGCAGTGAGTCCCCTAATGAGCAGTTCTTC
CDR3aa: CASSESPNEQFF
j_gene: TRBJ2-1
v_gene: TRBV10-1
d_gene: .
abundance: once

CDR3nt: TGTGCCAGCAGTGAAGTTGGTCTGCCGGGACTAGCGCCGGGCTCCTACGAGCAGTACTTC
CDR3aa: CASSEVGLPGLAPGSYEQYF
j_gene: TRBJ2-7
v_gene: TRBV2
d_gene: TRBD2
abundance: .

CDR3nt: TGCGCCAGCAGCTTGAGGGCGAGCGGCGTCTACAATGAGCAGTTCTTC
CDR3aa: CASSLRASGVYNEQFF
j_gene: TRBJ2-1
v_gene: TRBV5-1
d_gene: .
abundance: .

CDR3nt: TGTGCCAGCAGCCGATCCTCGCGGGGGGTTTCCAATGAGCAGTTCTTC
CDR3aa: CASSRSSRGVSNEQFF
j_gene: TRBJ2-1
v_gene: TRBV7-9
d_gene: TRBD2
abundance: .

CDR3nt: TGTGCCAGCAGCTTAGGCAGTACTGCAGGCTCGGCGCAAGAGACCCAGTACTTC
CDR3aa: CASSLGSTAGSAQETQYF
j_gene: TRBJ2-5
v_gene: TRBV7-8
d_gene: .
abundance: .

CDR3nt: TGTGCCAGCTCACCACCGGGACAGGGAGGTTCACCCCTCCACTTT
CDR3aa: CASSPPGQGGSPLHF
j_gene: TRBJ1-6
v_gene: TRBV18
d_gene: TRBD1
abundance: .

CDR3nt: TGTGCCAGCAGTTTGAGGACAGGGGATTCACCCCTCCACTTT
CDR3aa: CASSLRTGDSPLHF
j_gene: TRBJ1-6
v_gene: TRBV27
d_gene: TRBD1
abundance: once

CDR3nt: TGTGCCAGCAGTGTTGGCGGGGTGAGCACAGATACGCAGTATTTT
CDR3aa: CASSVGGVSTDTQYF
j_gene: TRBJ2-3
v_gene: TRBV2
d_gene: .
abundance: many

CDR3nt: TGTGCCAGTAGTATAGATTCCCGGGGGAGAGCTTTCTTT
CDR3aa: CASSIDSRGRAFF
j_gene: TRBJ1-1
v_gene: TRBV19
d_gene: .
abundance: .

CDR3nt: TGTGCCAGCAGCCCGGGACAGGGGGTGGGAGGCTACACCTTC
CDR3aa: CASSPGQGVGGYTF
j_gene: TRBJ1-2
v_gene: TRBV3-1/TRBV3-2
d_gene: TRBD1
abundance: .

CDR3nt: TGTGCCACCCGGAGGGCAGGAGACATGAACACTGAAGCTTTCTTT
CDR3aa: CATRRAGDMNTEAFF
j_gene: TRBJ1-1
v_gene: TRBV19
d_gene: .
abundance: .

CDR3nt: TGCGCCAGCAGCCAAGATATCGGGATCTATGGCTACACCTTC
CDR3aa: CASSQDIGIYGYTF
j_gene: TRBJ1-2
v_gene: TRBV4-1
d_gene: .
abundance: .

CDR3nt: TGTGCCAGCAGTTTGGGAGCGGGAGGATCCTACGAGCAGTACTTC
CDR3aa: CASSLGAGGSYEQYF
j_gene: TRBJ2-7
v_gene: TRBV28
d_gene: TRBD2
abundance: .

CDR3nt: TGTGCCAGCAGCCCCCCCCAGCGGGAGGGCCTTTTAGATACGCAGTATTTT
CDR3aa: CASSPPQREGLLDTQYF
j_gene: TRBJ2-3
v_gene: TRBV3-1/TRBV3-2
d_gene: TRBD2
abundance: .

CDR3nt: TGTGCCAGCAGTGAACGTTTAACGGGAGGCAACTATGGCTACACCTTC
CDR3aa: CASSERLTGGNYGYTF
j_gene: TRBJ1-2
v_gene: TRBV6-1
d_gene: .
abundance: .

CDR3nt: TGTGCCAGCAGTTCGTCGACAGGGACCCCTAACTATGGCTACACCTTC
CDR3aa: CASSSSTGTPNYGYTF
j_gene: TRBJ1-2
v_gene: TRBV27
d_gene: TRBD1
abundance: .

CDR3nt: TGTGCCAGCAGCTTCCGGGGGAACTATGGCTACACCTTC
CDR3aa: CASSFRGNYGYTF
j_gene: TRBJ1-2
v_gene: TRBV5-4
d_gene: .
abundance: .

CDR3nt: TGTGCCAGCAGCTTACCGGGACTAGCGGGGGACCGGGCTACGCAGTATTTT
CDR3aa: CASSLPGLAGDRATQYF
j_gene: TRBJ2-3
v_gene: TRBV5-5
d_gene: TRBD2
abundance: .

CDR3nt: TGTGCCAGCAGACACATCGCTGGCTCTGGCTACACCTTC
CDR3aa: CASRHIAGSGYTF
j_gene: TRBJ1-2
v_gene: TRBV5-8
d_gene: .
abundance: .

CDR3nt: TGTGCCAGCAGTGACACGAACGGGGGGGGTCTGAGCACAGATACGCAGTATTTT
CDR3aa: CASSDTNGGGLSTDTQYF
j_gene: TRBJ2-3
v_gene: TRBV27
d_gene: TRBD2
abundance: .

CDR3nt: TGTGCCGCTTCTAGGAGGAACTCTGGAAACACCATATATTTT
CDR3aa: CAASRRNSGNTIYF
j_gene: TRBJ1-3
v_gene: TRBV19
d_gene: .
abundance: .

CDR3nt: TGTGCCAGCAGCTTAAGCGGTACAGGGCGCTACGAGCAGTACTTC
CDR3aa: CASSLSGTGRYEQYF
j_gene: TRBJ2-7
v_gene: TRBV7-9
d_gene: .
abundance: .